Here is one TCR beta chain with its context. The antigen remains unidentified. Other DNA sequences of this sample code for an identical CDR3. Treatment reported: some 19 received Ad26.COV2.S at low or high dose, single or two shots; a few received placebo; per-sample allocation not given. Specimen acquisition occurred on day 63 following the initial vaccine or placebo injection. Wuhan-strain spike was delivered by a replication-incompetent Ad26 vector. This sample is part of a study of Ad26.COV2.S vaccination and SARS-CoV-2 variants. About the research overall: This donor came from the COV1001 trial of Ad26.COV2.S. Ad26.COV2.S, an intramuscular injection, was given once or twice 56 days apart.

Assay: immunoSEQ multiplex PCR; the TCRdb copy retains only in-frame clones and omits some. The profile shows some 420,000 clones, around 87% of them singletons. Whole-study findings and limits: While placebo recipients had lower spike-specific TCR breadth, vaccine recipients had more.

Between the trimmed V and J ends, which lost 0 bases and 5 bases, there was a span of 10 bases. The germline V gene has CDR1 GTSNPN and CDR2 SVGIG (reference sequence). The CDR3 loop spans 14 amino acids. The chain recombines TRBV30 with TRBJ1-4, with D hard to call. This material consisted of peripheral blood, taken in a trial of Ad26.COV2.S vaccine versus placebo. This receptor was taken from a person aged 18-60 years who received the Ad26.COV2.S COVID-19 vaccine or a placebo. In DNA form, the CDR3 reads TGTGCCTGGAGTGTCTCCAGCGTGAATGAAAAACTGTTTTTT. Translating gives CAWSVSSVNEKLFF.